A selection of T cell receptor beta chains follows, all from one sample in a study of beta chain features in type 1 diabetes. Profiled with immunoSEQ multiplex PCR; TCRdb holds only in-frame clones, not every one. The profile covers 360,000 or so clones, with about 20% appearing a single time and 0.044% taken by the ten largest. The source material was naive CD4+ T cells from blood. The receptors stem from a woman between 18 and 30 years old in good health. The CDR3 runs from the conserved cysteine through the conserved F or W. A D gene is named only where the DNA matches it firmly. Size values are once, few and many counts, or a class for expanded clones, and some rows have none.

TRBV18	TRBJ2-7	.	.	15	CASSPNRGSTYEQYF	TGTGCCAGCTCACCAAATCGGGGGTCTACCTACGAGCAGTACTTC
TRBV15	TRBJ2-2	.	.	14	CATSRAPGSGELFF	TGTGCCACCAGCAGAGCTCCGGGTTCTGGGGAGCTGTTTTTT
TRBV5-1	TRBJ2-7	few	TRBD2	14	CASTPSGSIYEQYF	TGCGCCAGCACCCCTAGCGGGAGCATCTACGAGCAGTACTTC
TRBV15	TRBJ2-3	.	TRBD2	16	CATSRGGSGRSDTQYF	TGTGCCACCAGCAGAGGGGGTAGCGGGAGGTCAGATACGCAGTATTTT
TRBV5-4	TRBJ1-1	.	TRBD1	15	CASSTQQGKNTEAFF	TGTGCCAGCAGCACTCAACAGGGGAAGAACACTGAAGCTTTCTTT
TRBV14	TRBJ2-7	few	TRBD1	15	CASSRRQGVIYEQYF	TGTGCCAGCAGCCGAAGACAGGGAGTTATCTACGAGCAGTACTTC
TRBV5-1	TRBJ1-1	.	.	13	CASSWGQPFEAFF	TGCGCCAGCAGCTGGGGCCAGCCGTTTGAAGCTTTCTTT
TRBV30	TRBJ2-7	.	TRBD2	17	CAWTSGTSAGSSYEQYF	TGTGCCTGGACCTCCGGGACTAGCGCGGGGAGCTCCTACGAGCAGTACTTC
TRBV11-2	TRBJ2-1	.	TRBD2	17	CASSPTIYGRPYNEQFF	TGTGCCAGCAGCCCAACGATCTACGGGAGGCCCTACAATGAGCAGTTCTTC
TRBV5-6	TRBJ1-1	few	.	11	CASSFQGQAFF	TGTGCCAGCAGCTTTCAGGGCCAAGCTTTCTTT
TRBV7-6	TRBJ2-3	few	.	13	CASSLVNTDTQYF	TGTGCCAGCAGCTTAGTTAACACAGATACGCAGTATTTT
TRBV7-2	TRBJ1-2	.	.	15	CASSLGGRVNYGYTF	TGTGCCAGCAGCTTAGGGGGCAGGGTTAACTATGGCTACACCTTC
TRBV4-3	TRBJ2-1	few	TRBD2	15	CASSQPGGPPNEQFF	TGCGCCAGCAGCCAACCGGGGGGGCCCCCCAATGAGCAGTTCTTC
TRBV7-9	TRBJ1-4	few	.	14	CASSPWGANEKLFF	TGTGCCAGCAGCCCGTGGGGGGCTAATGAAAAACTGTTTTTT
TRBV5-4	TRBJ2-3	few	TRBD2	16	CASSLWLAASTDTQYF	TGTGCCAGCAGCTTGTGGCTAGCGGCCAGCACAGATACGCAGTATTTT
TRBV20-1	TRBJ2-2	few	.	11	CSAPLNGELFF	TGCAGTGCTCCCTTAAACGGGGAGCTGTTTTTT
TRBV11-1	TRBJ2-1	.	.	15	CASRPTGSSYNEQFF	TGTGCCAGCAGGCCTACAGGGAGCTCCTACAATGAGCAGTTCTTC
TRBV12-5	TRBJ1-1	.	.	14	CASGPRLSNTEAFF	TGTGCTAGTGGTCCCAGACTTTCAAACACTGAAGCTTTCTTT
TRBV11-2	TRBJ2-3	few	.	17	CASSLVVRAEATDTQYF	TGTGCCAGCAGCTTAGTCGTACGTGCGGAGGCCACAGATACGCAGTATTTT
TRBV18	TRBJ1-2	.	TRBD1	13	CASSPDRGHGYTF	TGTGCCAGCTCACCAGACAGGGGGCATGGCTACACCTTC
TRBV4-2	TRBJ2-3	few	.	15	CASSQGAQGPSTQYF	TGTGCCAGCAGCCAAGGGGCGCAGGGCCCAAGTACGCAGTATTTT
TRBV4-2	TRBJ2-7	.	TRBD1	14	CASRTTGGPLEQYF	TGTGCCAGCAGGACGACAGGGGGCCCTTTGGAGCAGTACTTC
TRBV9	TRBJ2-1	few	.	16	CASSLGRDFGWNEQFF	TGTGCCAGCAGCCTCGGCCGGGACTTCGGATGGAATGAGCAGTTCTTC
TRBV25-1	TRBJ2-2	few	TRBD2	15	CASSARTSGTRELFF	TGTGCCAGCAGTGCCCGGACTAGCGGGACACGGGAGCTGTTTTTT
TRBV4-1	TRBJ2-1	.	.	17	CASSQDGIRTGYNEQFF	TGCGCCAGCAGCCAAGACGGTATCAGAACAGGGTACAATGAGCAGTTCTTC
TRBV27	TRBJ2-6	.	.	16	CASSLLEGTRANVLTF	TGTGCCAGCAGTTTATTAGAGGGGACTCGGGCCAACGTCCTGACTTTC
TRBV30	TRBJ1-5	once	.	13	CASQVADNQPQHF	TGTGCCTCCCAGGTGGCAGACAATCAGCCCCAGCATTTT
TRBV25-1	TRBJ1-2	.	.	16	CASSEPRVGSGGGYTF	TGTGCCAGCAGTGAACCCCGGGTGGGAAGCGGAGGCGGCTACACCTTC
TRBV7-9	TRBJ2-2	few	TRBD1	15	CASSHPTGAVGELFF	TGTGCCAGCAGCCACCCAACAGGGGCGGTCGGGGAGCTGTTTTTT
TRBV19	TRBJ1-2	.	TRBD1	14	CASIDRDSHYGYTF	TGTGCCAGTATCGACCGGGACAGTCACTATGGCTACACCTTC
TRBV21-1	TRBJ1-4	.	.	12	CASSALEEKLFF	TGTGCCAGCAGCGCCCTAGAAGAAAAACTGTTTTTT
TRBV7-9	TRBJ1-2	few	TRBD1	13	CASRLTGGDGYTF	TGTGCCAGCAGGTTGACAGGGGGCGATGGCTACACCTTC
TRBV20-1	TRBJ1-1	.	.	11	CSARADTEAFF	TGCAGTGCTAGAGCAGACACTGAAGCTTTCTTT
TRBV13	TRBJ2-3	.	TRBD1	18	CASSLGRLGRGQADTQYF	TGTGCCAGCAGCTTAGGCCGACTGGGCAGGGGGCAAGCGGATACGCAGTATTTT
TRBV14	TRBJ2-7	.	.	14	CASSQVGGFYEQYF	TGTGCCAGCAGCCAAGTTGGAGGGTTCTACGAGCAGTACTTC